This T cell receptor beta chain came from a study of regulatory T cells in long-lasting Graves disease. Study-wide context: Patients with persistent Graves' disease had over 5 years of antithyroid drugs and persistent TSH receptor antibodies.

This CDR3 region has 17 residues. V dropped 1 base and J dropped 0 bases, with 14 bases sitting between them. The germline V gene has CDR1 SGHDT and CDR2 YYEEEE. Arm-PCR of CDR3 regions with iRepertoire HTBI primers generated TCR beta libraries. MiXCR, run by TCRdb on the multiplex PCR reads, gives a single entry per CDR3 protein. The data show 430,000 or so distinct CDR3 sequences, 21% seen once. A note on this clonotype: Its specificity is unknown.

Study findings and constraints: TCR diversity was lower in persistent Graves' patients than in newly diagnosed ones. Preferential use of TRBV28, TRBJ1-2 and TRBJ2-5 was seen in persistent disease.

Time point defined: persistent/refractory GD, antithyroid drugs over 5 years with positive TRAb. From PBMCs, RNA was extracted and then used to make the TCR library. Graves' disease diagnosis relied on American Thyroid Association guidelines. This specimen consisted of peripheral blood mononuclear cells (PBMCs), obtained when the disease was refractory, from a patient treated with antithyroid drugs. The J gene is TRBJ1-5, the V gene TRBV5-6; D gene unclear. The clonotype was recovered from a female donor with Graves disease. CDR3 nucleotide sequence: TGTGCCAGCAGCTTGCATCCGGGCGGGCGTAGCAATCAGCCCCAGCATTTT. Translated, it gives CASSLHPGGRSNQPQHF.